Each of the 13 T cell receptor beta chains below was sequenced from the same sample in a study of a mutant IDH1 vaccine in newly diagnosed glioma. The time point denotes: week 23, last vaccination. Topical imiquimod accompanied each vaccine dose, which consisted of 300 ug of mutant IDH1 20-mer peptide. These receptors' antigens are unknown. The protocol was immunoSEQ multiplex PCR, while the TCRdb copy is restricted to in-frame clones and leaves out a portion. The sample lists just over 80,000 clones, approximately 85% seen once, with around 2% in the top ten. The specimen comprised PBMCs, sampled from a glioma patient whose treatment included an IDH1 peptide vaccine. The receptors were gathered from a man between 25 and 39 years old with glioma. Some clones in this sample may be carry-over from other donors' samples.

J is TRBJ2-7 and V is TRBV2, with 9 nucleotides matching TRBD1. The V gene end was trimmed by 1 base and the J gene end by 4 bases; junction bases not matched to a gene: 8. Germline values: CDR1 SNHLY, CDR2 FYNNEI. CDR3 length: 16 residues. The CDR3 spells CASSEGMRQGDYEQYF. The CDR3 DNA sequence: TGTGCCAGCAGTGAAGGAATGAGACAGGGGGATTACGAGCAGTACTTC. Combining the CDR3 with reference TRBV2 and TRBJ2-7 gives the whole variable domain EPEVTQTPSHQVTQMGQEVILRCVPISNHLYFYWYRQILGQKVEFLVSFYNNEISEKSEIFDDQFSVERPDGSNFTLKIRSTKLEDSAMYFCASSEGMRQGDYEQYFGPGTRLTVT.

The rearrangement joins TRBV7-9 to TRBJ1-5; D not resolved. CDR3 length: 14 amino acids. CDR1 and CDR2 (germline): SEHNR, FQNEAQ (reference sequence). Trimming took off 5 bases at V and 7 bases at J, with 15 bases between the two ends. The CDR3 sequence: CASSAGGVGQPQHF. Written as DNA, the CDR3 is TGTGCCAGCAGCGCCGGTGGGGTCGGACAGCCCCAGCATTTT.

This chain links TRBV6-1 with TRBJ2-2; a weak D match, TRBD1 (5 bases). V lost 1 base to trimming and J lost 5 bases, with 14 bases between them. Germline V gives CDR1 MNHNS, CDR2 SASEGT. This CDR3 is 16 amino acids long. CDR3 residues: CASSEGGDRATGELFF. CDR3 in DNA: TGTGCCAGCAGTGAAGGAGGCGACAGAGCAACCGGGGAGCTGTTTTTT.

About this clone itself: One base away lies a much larger clone, so this may be a sequencing read error. The chain combines TRBV5-8 with TRBJ1-1; no reliable D call. This CDR3 region has 14 residues. Per the germline V gene, CDR1 is SGHTS and CDR2 is YDEGEE. The CDR3 region has the DNA TGTGACAGCAGCCCCGGTCGGCGGAACACTGAAGCTTTCTTT. Protein: CDSSPGRRNTEAFF. The full variable domain, rest sourced from reference TRBV5-8 and TRBJ1-1, is EAGVTQSPTHLIKTRGQQATLRCSPISGHTSVYWYQQALGLGLQFLLWYDEGEERNRGNFPPRFSGRQFPNYSSELNVNALELEDSALYLCDSSPGRRNTEAFFGQGTRLTVV.

The chain joins TRBV9 to TRBJ1-1, with D perhaps matching TRBD1 (5 bases). Germline-derived CDR1 and CDR2 are SGDLS and YYNGEE. Trimming shortened V by 0 bases and J by 5 bases, and 14 bases separated the two germline ends. This CDR3 is built from 15 residues. The CDR3 spells CASSVAGTGGTEAFF. Here the CDR3 DNA reads TGTGCCAGCAGCGTAGCCGGGACCGGCGGGACTGAAGCTTTCTTT. Using reference TRBV9 and TRBJ1-1 for the parts outside the CDR3, the full variable domain is DSGVTQTPKHLITATGQRVTLRCSPRSGDLSVYWYQQSLDQGLQFLIQYYNGEERAKGNILERFSAQQFPDLHSELNLSSLELGDSALYFCASSVAGTGGTEAFFGQGTRLTVV.

The genes are TRBV7-3 and TRBJ2-3; D call uncertain. Looked up from germline, CDR1 is SGHTA and CDR2 is FQGTGA. The V end lost 1 base, the J end lost 1 base, and 9 bases lay between the germline ends. This CDR3 spans 15 amino acids. CDR3 in amino acids: CASSLRMQGTDTQYF. The CDR3 region has the DNA TGTGCCAGCAGCTTAAGGATGCAGGGCACAGATACGCAGTATTTT.

The chain carries TRBV28 and TRBJ2-1, with D possibly matching TRBD2 (7 bases). Trimming left V 7 bases short and J 8 bases short, with 21 bases between. Germline values: CDR1 MDHEN, CDR2 SYDVKM. The CDR3 is made up of 15 amino acids. In nucleotides, the CDR3 is TGTGCCAGCACCCCCTCCCTGGGCGGGGGCGATGAGCAGTTCTTC. Protein product: CASTPSLGGGDEQFF.

This CDR3 reads CAWSSEYNEQFF. CDR3 nucleotides: TGTGCCTGGAGTTCGGAGTACAATGAGCAGTTCTTC. The chain couples TRBV30 to TRBJ2-1; D gene unclear. This CDR3 contains 12 residues. The germline V gene has CDR1 GTSNPN and CDR2 SVGIG (reference sequence). V was pared by 2 bases and J by 4 bases, with 6 bases between.

The V and J genes are TRBV27 and TRBJ1-4; D ambiguous. CDR1 is MNHEY, CDR2 SMNVEV, per germline (reference sequence). V was cut by 4 bases and J by 7 bases, with 13 bases left in between. The CDR3 is 14 amino acids. CDR3 sequence: CASSSLPGAEKLFF. The CDR3 DNA sequence: TGTGCCAGCAGTTCGCTCCCGGGAGCTGAAAAACTGTTTTTT.

The chain joins TRBV19 to TRBJ1-5, with 7 bases lining up with TRBD1. Germline V gives CDR1 LNHDA, CDR2 SQIVND (reference sequence). This CDR3 comprises 16 residues. The trim removed 4 bases at V and 1 base at J, leaving 7 bases unmatched. CDR3 region: CASSKNGGQSNQPQHF. CDR3 nucleotide sequence: TGTGCCAGTAGTAAGAACGGGGGACAGAGCAATCAGCCCCAGCATTTT.

The chain has TRBV5-5 and TRBJ2-4; D is undetermined. The CDR3 contains 15 residues. Looked up from germline, CDR1 is SGHKS and CDR2 is YYEKEE (reference sequence). V was trimmed by 0 bases and J by 10 bases, leaving 17 bases between them. DNA for the CDR3: TGTGCCAGCAGCTTGGGGCAGTCCCCCCTCGGGATTCAGTACTTC. This sequence encodes CASSLGQSPLGIQYF.

The V gene is TRBV20-1, the J gene TRBJ1-2; weak D call: TRBD1 (5 bases). V was shortened by 5 bases and J by 14 bases, with 12 bases between the two germline ends. The CDR3 has 9 residues. CDR1 is DFQATT and CDR2 is SNEGSKA in the germline V gene (reference sequence). The CDR3: CSASGPGTF. Written as DNA, the CDR3 is TGCAGTGCTTCGGGGCCCGGGACCTTC.

The V call is TRBV4-3, the J call TRBJ1-5, with D perhaps TRBD1 (5 bases). The germline V and J ends were trimmed by 1 base and 3 bases, with 13 bases remaining between them. Germline values: CDR1 LGHNA, CDR2 YSLEER. The CDR3 contains 16 residues. CDR3: CASSQARGGPNQPQHF. CDR3 bases: TGCGCCAGCAGCCAAGCACGCGGGGGACCCAATCAGCCCCAGCATTTT.